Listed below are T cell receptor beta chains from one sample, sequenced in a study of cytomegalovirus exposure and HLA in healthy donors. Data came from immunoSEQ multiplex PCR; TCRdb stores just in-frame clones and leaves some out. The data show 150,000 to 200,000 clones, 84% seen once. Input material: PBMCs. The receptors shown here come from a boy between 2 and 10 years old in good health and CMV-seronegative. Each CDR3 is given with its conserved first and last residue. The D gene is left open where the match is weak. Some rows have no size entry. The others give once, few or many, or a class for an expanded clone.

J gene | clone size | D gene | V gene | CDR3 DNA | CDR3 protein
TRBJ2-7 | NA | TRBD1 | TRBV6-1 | TGTGCCACTAGGGACAGCTCCTACGAGCAGTACTTC | CATRDSSYEQYF
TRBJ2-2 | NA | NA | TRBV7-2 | TGTGCCAGCAGCTTAAGAGGTCGGACCGGGGAGCTGTTTTTT | CASSLRGRTGELFF
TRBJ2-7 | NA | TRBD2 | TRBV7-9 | TGTGCCAGCAGCGTATCAAGACTAGCGGGGATCTACGAGCAGTACTTC | CASSVSRLAGIYEQYF
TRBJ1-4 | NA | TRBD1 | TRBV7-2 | TGTGCCAGCAGCTTAGGACAGGGGTATGAAAAACTGTTTTTT | CASSLGQGYEKLFF
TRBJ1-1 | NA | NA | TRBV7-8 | TGTGCCAGCAGCTTAGCGCTTTTGCAGGTTCACACTGAAGCTTTCTTT | CASSLALLQVHTEAFF
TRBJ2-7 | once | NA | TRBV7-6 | TGTGCCAGCAGCTTAGGAGGGAGTACCTACGAGCAGTACTTC | CASSLGGSTYEQYF
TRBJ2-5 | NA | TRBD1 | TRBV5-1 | TGCGCCAGCAGCTTGGAAGGGACAGGGAAGTCAGAGACCCAGTACTTC | CASSLEGTGKSETQYF
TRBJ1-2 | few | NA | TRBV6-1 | TGTGCCAGCAGTGAAGGGCCAGCTAACTATGGCTACACCTTC | CASSEGPANYGYTF
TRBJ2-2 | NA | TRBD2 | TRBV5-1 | TGCGCCAGCAGCTTGTTCCCTAGCGGGAGTATTAGTATCGGGGAGCTGTTTTTT | CASSLFPSGSISIGELFF
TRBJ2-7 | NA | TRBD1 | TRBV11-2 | TGTGCCAGCAGCTTAGTCTTGGGACAGGGGACCCACGAGCAGTACTTC | CASSLVLGQGTHEQYF
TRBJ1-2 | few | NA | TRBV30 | TGTGCCTGGAGTGTAAGGGGCGGCCGTGGCTACACCTTC | CAWSVRGGRGYTF
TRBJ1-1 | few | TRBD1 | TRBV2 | TGTGCCAGCACTCGAGGGACAGGGGGATTATTGAACACTGAAGCTTTCTTT | CASTRGTGGLLNTEAFF
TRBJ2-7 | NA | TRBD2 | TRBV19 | TGTGCCAGTAGTGCGGGACTAGGCCGCTACGAGCAGTACTTC | CASSAGLGRYEQYF
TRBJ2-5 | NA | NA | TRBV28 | TGTGCCAGCAGTTTGGGGCTTTTGGGTAGCCAAGAGACCCAGTACTTC | CASSLGLLGSQETQYF
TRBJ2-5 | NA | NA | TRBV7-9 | TGTGCCAGCACTCGGGGAGGCCAAGGAGAGACCCAGTACTTC | CASTRGGQGETQYF
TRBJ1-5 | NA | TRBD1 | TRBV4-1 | TGCGCCAGCAGCCCCGGGGCTCGAGACAGGGGGCAACAGCCCCAGCATTTT | CASSPGARDRGQQPQHF
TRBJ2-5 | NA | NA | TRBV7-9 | TGTGCCAGCAGCTTAGTCGACAGAGAGACCCAGTACTTC | CASSLVDRETQYF
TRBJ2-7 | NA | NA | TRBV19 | TGTGCCAGTAGTATGGGACTTCCCACCTACGAGCAGTACTTC | CASSMGLPTYEQYF
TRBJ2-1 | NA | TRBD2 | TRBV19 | TGTGCCAGTAGTATAGCTGTCGTAGCGGGGGACAATGAGCAGTTCTTC | CASSIAVVAGDNEQFF
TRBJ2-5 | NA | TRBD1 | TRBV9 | TGTGCCAGCAGCGAGGGGACAGGGGAAGAGACCCAGTACTTC | CASSEGTGEETQYF
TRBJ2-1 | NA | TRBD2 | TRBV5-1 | TGCGCCAGCAGCTGGGGGGGACTAGGGGGTCCCTACAATGAGCAGTTCTTC | CASSWGGLGGPYNEQFF
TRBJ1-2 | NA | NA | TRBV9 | TGTGCCAGCAGCGCCCCGAGGCACTATGGCTACACCTTC | CASSAPRHYGYTF
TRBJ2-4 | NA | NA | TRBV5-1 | TGCGCCAGCAGTTTCGGACTGGGGGCCAAAAACATTCAGTACTTC | CASSFGLGAKNIQYF
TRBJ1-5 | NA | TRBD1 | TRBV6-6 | TGTGCCAGCAGAGGGACAGGGGGCTATGGCAATCAGCCCCAGCATTTT | CASRGTGGYGNQPQHF
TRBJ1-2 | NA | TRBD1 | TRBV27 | TGTGCCAGCAGAAATACTTCCGGGACAGGGATCAACTATGGCTACACCTTC | CASRNTSGTGINYGYTF
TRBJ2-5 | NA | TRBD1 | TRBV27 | TGTGCCAGCAGTCTCAGGGGGCCAGAGACCCAGTACTTC | CASSLRGPETQYF
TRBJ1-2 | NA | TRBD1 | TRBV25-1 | TGTGCCAGCAGTGAAGCAGGGGGCCGTAACTATGGCTACACCTTC | CASSEAGGRNYGYTF
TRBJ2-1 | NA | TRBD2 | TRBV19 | TGTGCCAGTAGCCCGTATGGCCCCGGGACTAGCGGGATCGATTACAATGAGCAGTTCTTC | CASSPYGPGTSGIDYNEQFF
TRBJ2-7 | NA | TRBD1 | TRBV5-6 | TGTGCCAGCAGCTTCCGGGACAGGATCTACGAGCAGTACTTC | CASSFRDRIYEQYF
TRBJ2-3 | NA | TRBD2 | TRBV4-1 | TGCGCCAGCAGCGCTAGCGGCCTTAGCCCAGATACGCAGTATTTT | CASSASGLSPDTQYF
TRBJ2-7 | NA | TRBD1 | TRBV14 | TGTGCCAGCAGCCCTACCCTCGGGACAGGATCCCAGAGCTCCTACGAGCAGTACTTC | CASSPTLGTGSQSSYEQYF
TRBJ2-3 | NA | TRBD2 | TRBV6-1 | TGTGCCAGCAGTGAACTAGCGGGGACCACAGATACGCAGTATTTT | CASSELAGTTDTQYF
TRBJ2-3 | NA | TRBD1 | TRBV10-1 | TGCGCCAGCAGTGCTCGACAGGGGGGTGCAGATACGCAGTATTTT | CASSARQGGADTQYF
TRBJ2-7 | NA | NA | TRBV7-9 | TGTGCCAGCAGCTTGACGGGGGATCTCTACGAGCAGTACTTC | CASSLTGDLYEQYF
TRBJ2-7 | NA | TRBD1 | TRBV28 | TGTGCCAGCAGTTTAAGGGGGCCCTCCTACGAGCAGTACTTC | CASSLRGPSYEQYF
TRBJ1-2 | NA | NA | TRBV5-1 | TGCGCCAGCAGCTTGGCGGGCGGAGGCAGCTATGGCTACACCTTC | CASSLAGGGSYGYTF
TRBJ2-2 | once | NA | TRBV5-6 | TGTGCCAGCAGCTTGGTAGGGGGGAACACCGGGGAGCTGTTTTTT | CASSLVGGNTGELFF
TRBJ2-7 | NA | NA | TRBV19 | TGTGCCAGTAGTAAAATCCGGGACACCCCCTACGAGCAGTACTTC | CASSKIRDTPYEQYF
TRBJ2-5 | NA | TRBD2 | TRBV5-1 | TGCGCCAGCAGCTTTCTGCGGGAGGATGAGACCCAGTACTTC | CASSFLREDETQYF
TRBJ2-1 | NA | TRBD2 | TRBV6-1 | TGTGCCAGCAATCAAGTAGCTAGCGGGAGTTATGAGCAGTTCTTC | CASNQVASGSYEQFF
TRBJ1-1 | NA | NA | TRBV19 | TGTGCCAGTAGTATCGGTAGCGGGCAAGCTTTCTTT | CASSIGSGQAFF
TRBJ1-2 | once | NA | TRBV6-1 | TGTGCCAGCAGTGAAAGAGAAGGAGTCTATGGCTACACCTTC | CASSEREGVYGYTF
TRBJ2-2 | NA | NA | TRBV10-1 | TGCGCCAGCAGTGAGTCCCCTATCCCCACCGGGGAGCTGTTTTTT | CASSESPIPTGELFF
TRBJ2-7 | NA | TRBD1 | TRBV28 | TGTGCCAGCAGGACTACCGGGACAGGGGAGCACGAGCAGTACTTC | CASRTTGTGEHEQYF
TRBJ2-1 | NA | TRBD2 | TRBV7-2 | TGTGCCAGCACCGGGGGGACTAGCGGGATCTACAATGAGCAGTTCTTC | CASTGGTSGIYNEQFF
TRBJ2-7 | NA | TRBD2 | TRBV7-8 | TGTGCCAGCAGCCGCACTATACAAACTAGCGGGATCTCCTACGAGCAGTACTTC | CASSRTIQTSGISYEQYF